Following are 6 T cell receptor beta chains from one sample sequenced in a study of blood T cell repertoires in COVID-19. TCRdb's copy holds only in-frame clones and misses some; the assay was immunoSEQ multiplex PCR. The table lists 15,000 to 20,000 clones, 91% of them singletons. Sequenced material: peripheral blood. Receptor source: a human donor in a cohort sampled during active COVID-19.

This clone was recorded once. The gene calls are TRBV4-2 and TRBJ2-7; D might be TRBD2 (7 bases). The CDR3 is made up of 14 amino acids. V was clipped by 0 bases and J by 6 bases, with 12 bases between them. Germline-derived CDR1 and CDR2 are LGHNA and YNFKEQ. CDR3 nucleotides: TGTGCCAGCAGCCAAGATTCGGGGGGCGGCGAGCAGTACTTC. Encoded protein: CASSQDSGGGEQYF.

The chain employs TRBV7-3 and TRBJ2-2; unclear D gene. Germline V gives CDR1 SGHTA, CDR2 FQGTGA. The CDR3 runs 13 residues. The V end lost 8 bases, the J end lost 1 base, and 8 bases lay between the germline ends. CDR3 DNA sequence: TGTGCCAGCGGCCCGCAGAACACCGGGGAGCTGTTTTTT. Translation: CASGPQNTGELFF. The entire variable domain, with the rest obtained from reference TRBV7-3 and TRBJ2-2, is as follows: GAGVSQTPSNKVTEKGKYVELRCDPISGHTALYWYRQSLGQGPEFLIYFQGTGAADDSGLPNDRFFAVRPEGSVSTLKIQRTERGDSAVYLCASGPQNTGELFFGEGSRLTVL.

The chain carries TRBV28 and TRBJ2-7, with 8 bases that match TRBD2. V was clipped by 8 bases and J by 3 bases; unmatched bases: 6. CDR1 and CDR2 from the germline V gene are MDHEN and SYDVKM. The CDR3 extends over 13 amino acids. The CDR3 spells CASVRGGSYEQYF. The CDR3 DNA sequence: TGTGCCAGCGTCCGGGGGGGCAGCTACGAGCAGTACTTC.

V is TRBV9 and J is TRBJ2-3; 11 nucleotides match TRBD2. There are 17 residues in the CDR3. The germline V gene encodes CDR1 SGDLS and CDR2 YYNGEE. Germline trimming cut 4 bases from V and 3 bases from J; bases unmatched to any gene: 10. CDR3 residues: CASSPIPGTSGTDTQYF. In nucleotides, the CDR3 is TGTGCCAGCAGCCCCATCCCCGGGACTAGCGGTACAGATACGCAGTATTTT.

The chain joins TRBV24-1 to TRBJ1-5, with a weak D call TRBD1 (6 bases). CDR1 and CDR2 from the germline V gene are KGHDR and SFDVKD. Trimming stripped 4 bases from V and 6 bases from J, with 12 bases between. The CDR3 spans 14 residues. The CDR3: CATSEAGATQPQHF. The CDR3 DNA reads TGTGCCACCAGTGAGGCAGGGGCTACTCAGCCCCAGCATTTT.

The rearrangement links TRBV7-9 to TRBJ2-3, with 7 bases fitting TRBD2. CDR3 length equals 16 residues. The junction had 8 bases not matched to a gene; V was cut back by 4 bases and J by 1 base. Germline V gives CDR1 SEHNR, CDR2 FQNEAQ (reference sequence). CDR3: CASSSITSARTDTQYF. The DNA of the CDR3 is TGTGCCAGCAGCTCCATCACTAGCGCCCGCACAGATACGCAGTATTTT.